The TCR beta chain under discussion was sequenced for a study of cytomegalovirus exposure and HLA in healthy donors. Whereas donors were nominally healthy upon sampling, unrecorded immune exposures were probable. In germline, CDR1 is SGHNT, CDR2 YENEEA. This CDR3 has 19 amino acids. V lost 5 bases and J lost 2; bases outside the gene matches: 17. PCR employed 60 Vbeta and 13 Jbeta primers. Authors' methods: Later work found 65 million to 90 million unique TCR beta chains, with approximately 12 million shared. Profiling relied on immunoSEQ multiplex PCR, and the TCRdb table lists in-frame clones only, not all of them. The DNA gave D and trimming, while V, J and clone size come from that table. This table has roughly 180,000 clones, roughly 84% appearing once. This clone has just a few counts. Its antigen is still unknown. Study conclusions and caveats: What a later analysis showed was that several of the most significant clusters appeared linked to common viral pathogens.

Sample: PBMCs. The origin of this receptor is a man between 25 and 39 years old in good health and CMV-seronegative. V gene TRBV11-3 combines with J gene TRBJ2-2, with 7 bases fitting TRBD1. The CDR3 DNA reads TGTGCCAGCAGCGGCCCGACGGACAGGCCTCTTACCAACACCGGGGAGCTGTTTTTT. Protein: CASSGPTDRPLTNTGELFF.